Listed below are T cell receptor beta chains from one sample, sequenced in a study of CD8 T cells in ankylosing spondylitis. TCRdb reprocessed the 5' RACE reads with MiXCR, giving one entry per CDR3 protein. The table lists just under 550,000 distinct CDR3 sequences, roughly 13% of them singletons. The specimen sequenced was blood, either unsorted or a sorted T cell fraction (not recorded which). The receptors stem from a male donor with ankylosing spondylitis. Each CDR3 is given without its conserved first and last residue. The size entry is marked missing in some rows and otherwise reads once, few, many or a size class.

J | size | V | CDR3
TRBJ1-2 | few | TRBV20-1 | SAHRGAVGYT
TRBJ2-7 | NA | TRBV11-1 | ASSLVDGGWGIGDEQY
TRBJ2-1 | many | TRBV7-9 | ASSWAPNNEQF
TRBJ2-7 | few | TRBV10-3 | AISESGGREAYEQY
TRBJ2-2 | NA | TRBV25-1 | ASSDPTSGNTGELF
TRBJ1-1 | few | TRBV6-5 | ASSYSGQGHLGDTEAF
TRBJ1-1 | few | TRBV5-1 | ASSGSTGLNTEAF
TRBJ1-4 | few | TRBV2 | ASSRQTPAVNEKLF
TRBJ2-3 | few | TRBV6-6 | ASKGQDTDTQY
TRBJ2-7 | few | TRBV29-1 | SARGTGLALDEQY
TRBJ2-3 | few | TRBV5-1 | ASSPRLEDTQY
TRBJ2-2 | few | TRBV14 | ASSQDYGLTGELF
TRBJ1-1 | few | TRBV9 | ASSPRTMNTEAF
TRBJ2-1 | NA | TRBV4-2 | ASSRAGGRDEQF
TRBJ2-1 | NA | TRBV19 | ASSRSGASYNEQF
TRBJ2-4 | NA | TRBV4-2 | ASSQAEGGLAKNIQY
TRBJ2-5 | NA | TRBV5-1 | ASSLPPSGQY
TRBJ2-2 | NA | TRBV20-1 | SAKEGKSNTGELF
TRBJ2-5 | few | TRBV29-1 | SVERTGPETQY
TRBJ2-5 | many | TRBV11-2 | ASSLDRGSQETQY
TRBJ2-1 | NA | TRBV20-1 | SAPLRTSGRNEQF
TRBJ2-5 | few | TRBV20-1 | SAVGREETQY
TRBJ2-1 | NA | TRBV4-1 | ASSDRVRARQF
TRBJ1-2 | few | TRBV7-2 | ASSLQLGGPYYGYT
TRBJ1-5 | few | TRBV20-1 | SARGGQEIFSNQPQH
TRBJ2-1 | few | TRBV9 | ASSAPGGLNNEQF
TRBJ1-5 | many | TRBV5-1 | ASSFGLDQPQH
TRBJ2-4 | many | TRBV20-1 | SARDGAEGYKNIQY
TRBJ2-1 | NA | TRBV4-1 | ASSQVRGGGPNNEQF
TRBJ2-7 | many | TRBV20-1 | SAQQSYEQY
TRBJ2-1 | many | TRBV10-3 | AISESIAGPYNEQF
TRBJ2-5 | many | TRBV5-1 | ASSHQYQETQY
TRBJ1-2 | few | TRBV7-9 | ASSLDRTGWAYGYT
TRBJ1-4 | few | TRBV7-6 | ASSLSPDRGEKLF
TRBJ2-7 | many | TRBV12-3/TRBV12-4 | ASSLETTLYEQY
TRBJ1-2 | many | TRBV10-3 | AISVDAAKGSEPNYGYT
TRBJ2-2 | few | TRBV29-1 | SVEGQGANTGELF
TRBJ1-1 | many | TRBV3-1 | ASSQGDVKAF
TRBJ2-5 | many | TRBV20-1 | SVAGAGAVETQY
TRBJ1-5 | many | TRBV20-1 | SARDLGGDQPQH
TRBJ2-5 | NA | TRBV5-1 | ASSSGQGLETQY
TRBJ1-1 | few | TRBV7-2 | ASSLVAGVNTEAF
TRBJ1-4 | NA | TRBV16 | ASSQSRPNEKLF
TRBJ2-1 | NA | TRBV20-1 | SAPSSGYYNEQF
TRBJ2-3 | many | TRBV18 | ASSQIGTSGSVADTQY
TRBJ1-2 | few | TRBV12-3/TRBV12-4 | ASSTDGLYGYT
TRBJ2-1 | NA | TRBV18 | ASSQLASHYNEQF
TRBJ2-1 | NA | TRBV3-1 | ASSHQLSSYNEQF
TRBJ2-1 | NA | TRBV10-2 | ASSGWTSVNEQF